This entry describes one TCR beta chain. The antigen remains undetermined. The sample belongs to a study of STAT5B mutations in CD4+ large granular lymphocyte leukemia. Notes on the study in general: Without putative leukemic clones, patient CD4-sorted repertoires remained more clonal than healthy CD4+ repertoires. Main leukemic clonotypes were patient-specific, but about 25% appeared at low frequency elsewhere.

Methods used by the authors: Productive clonotypes were detectable down to 2.59 x 10-5 frequency. TCRdb keeps only in-frame clones here, not all; method: immunoSEQ multiplex PCR. The V and J calls and clone size were taken over from that table, and D and trimming were inferred from the DNA. The sample has approximately 25,000 clones; about 80% are singletons. Germline V CDR1 and CDR2: MRHNA, SNTAGT. V lost 1 base and J 6 bases, leaving 10 bases between the germline ends. The CDR3 runs to 14 residues. This TCR was sampled from a human donor in good health. The sequenced material came from CD4+ T cells from blood buffy coats. This chain uses TRBV6-4 with TRBJ2-1, with TRBD2 as a possible D gene (5 bases). The CDR3 nucleotides read TGTGCCAGCAGTGACTTGGGGAGTGGCAATGAGCAGTTCTTC. It is translated as CASSDLGSGNEQFF.